Listed here are 15 T cell receptor beta chains from one sample, sequenced in a study of neurological immune-mediated disorders. TCRdb redid the calling of the 5' RACE reads with MiXCR, one entry per CDR3 protein. The sample carries roughly 60,000 distinct CDR3 sequences, 3.5% to 4.5% recorded once. Input material: PBMCs. Receptor source: a woman in her 50s with multiple sclerosis.

Many counts were recorded for this clonotype. The chain has TRBV12-3 or TRBV12-4 and TRBJ1-4, with 7 positions matching TRBD1. This CDR3 contains 14 residues. The junction had 5 bases not matched to a gene; V was cut back by 5 bases and J by 5 bases. The CDR3 here is CASSQGTANEKLFF. CDR3 nucleotide sequence: TGTGCCAGCAGTCAAGGGACAGCGAATGAAAAACTGTTTTTT.

V gene TRBV12-3 or TRBV12-4 combines with J gene TRBJ1-2; D is perhaps TRBD1 (5 bases). The CDR3 length is 14 residues. The V end was cut by 10 bases, the J end by 7 bases, with 22 bases between. The CDR3: CAIIQAPLPSGYTF. The CDR3 nucleotides are TGTGCCATCATACAGGCACCCCTCCCTAGTGGCTACACCTTC.

At least ten counts were recorded for this clonotype. This chain joins TRBV11-3 and TRBJ1-2; D remains ambiguous. Trimming took off 0 bases at V and 5 bases at J, with 13 bases between the two ends. This CDR3 comprises 15 residues. CDR1 and CDR2 (germline): SGHNT, YENEEA. The CDR3 is CASSLDEGNGYGYTF. The CDR3 bases are TGTGCCAGCAGCTTAGATGAGGGAAATGGATATGGCTACACCTTC.

This clonotype was observed at least ten times. The chain carries TRBV5-6 and TRBJ2-3, with 8 positions matching TRBD2. Germline V lookup: CDR1 SGHDT, CDR2 YYEEEE. This CDR3 is built from 13 residues. V shed 7 bases, J shed 3 bases, and the junction held 4 bases outside the gene matches. The CDR3: CASGQRETDTQYF. The CDR3, as DNA: TGTGCCAGCGGCCAGCGGGAGACAGATACGCAGTATTTT. The whole variable domain, remainder taken from reference TRBV5-6 and TRBJ2-3, is DAGVTQSPTHLIKTRGQQVTLRCSPKSGHDTVSWYQQALGQGPQFIFQYYEEEERQRGNFPDRFSGHQFPNYSSELNVNALLLGDSALYLCASGQRETDTQYFGPGTRLTVL.

In its sample, this clonotype was seen many times. The gene calls are TRBV3-1 and TRBJ2-1; D is perhaps TRBD2 (5 bases). This CDR3 is built from 16 residues. Germline-derived CDR1 and CDR2 are LGHDT and YNNKEL (reference sequence). With 0 bases removed from V and 5 bases from J, the gap between germline ends came to 14 bases. CDR3 bases: TGTGCCAGCAGCCAAGATCCTCCTAGCCTGAACAATGAGCAGTTCTTC. Translation gives CASSQDPPSLNNEQFF.

This clonotype was recorded at least ten times. The chain links TRBV14 to TRBJ2-7, with D possibly TRBD1 on 6 matching bases. Germline V lookup: CDR1 SGHDN, CDR2 FVKESK. V was trimmed by 1 base and J by 9 bases, leaving 16 bases between them. CDR3 length: 14 amino acids. The CDR3 nucleotides read TGTGCCAGCAGCCAAGCCTCTAGGACAGAAGGGCAGTACTTC. Its protein is CASSQASRTEGQYF.

With regard to this clonotype: A much larger clone lies one base from this, so it may be a read error. The chain carries TRBV5-6 and TRBJ1-5, with a tentative D call TRBD1 (5 bases). The CDR3 has 14 residues. Germline V CDR1 and CDR2: SGHDT, YYEEEE. DNA for the CDR3: TGTGCCAGCAGCTTTTTAAGGGGCAATCAGCCCCAGAATTTT. Residues: CASSFLRGNQPQNF.

At least ten counts were recorded for this clonotype. V is TRBV6-2 or TRBV6-3 and J is TRBJ2-7; no definite D call. The V and J ends lost 0 bases and 6 bases respectively, with 6 bases between them. From germline, CDR1 is MNHEY and CDR2 SVGEGT. This CDR3 has 12 residues. In nucleotides, the CDR3 is TGTGCCAGCAGTTACTCGTTGTTCGAGCAGTACTTC. It is translated as CASSYSLFEQYF.

Many counts were recorded for this clonotype. The V gene is TRBV5-1, the J gene TRBJ2-1, with TRBD2 matching 12 bases. The CDR3 is 15 residues long. Trimming at V came to 4 bases and at J to 9 bases, leaving 8 bases not matched to a gene. Per germline, CDR1 SGHRS and CDR2 YFSETQ. This CDR3 reads CASSAWTSGTGEQFF. Here the CDR3 DNA reads TGCGCCAGCAGCGCCTGGACTAGCGGGACGGGTGAGCAGTTCTTC.

This clonotype was detected ten times or more. The CDR3 region is CASSWSMGTNEKLFF. The CDR3 nucleotides are TGTGCCAGCAGTTGGTCCATGGGGACTAATGAAAAACTGTTTTTT. V gene TRBV12-3 or TRBV12-4 combines with J gene TRBJ1-4; unclear D gene. V lost 4 bases and J lost 2, with 11 bases in between. This CDR3 is 15 amino acids long.

This clonotype was picked up many times. The chain joins TRBV20-1 to TRBJ2-5; TRBD1 matches at 10 bases. The J segment lost 4 bases and the V segment lost 6 bases, leaving 11 bases of the junction unmatched. This CDR3 has 15 residues. The germline V gene has CDR1 DFQATT and CDR2 SNEGSKA (reference sequence). The CDR3 loop reads CSAYFGTGARETQYF. The CDR3 coding sequence is TGCAGTGCGTATTTCGGGACAGGGGCTCGAGAGACCCAGTACTTC.

The sample holds many counts of this clonotype. This chain connects TRBV4-3 to TRBJ1-2; TRBD1 might be the D (5 bases). Germline V gene sequence: CDR1 LGHNA, CDR2 YSLEER. The length of the CDR3 is 16 residues. Trimming shortened V by 0 bases and J by 6 bases, and 17 bases separated the two germline ends. In DNA, the CDR3 is TGCGCCAGCAGCCAAGAGAGGAGGGGCGTATCGGATGGCTACACCTTC. Translating it yields CASSQERRGVSDGYTF.

This clonotype was seen ten or more times. The V call is TRBV5-1, the J call TRBJ2-7, with 7 bases matching TRBD1. Germline V CDR1 and CDR2: SGHRS, YFSETQ. J gave up 1 base and V 0 bases, and 4 bases lay outside the gene matches. The CDR3 has 15 residues. The CDR3 coding sequence is TGCGCCAGCAGCTTGGAACAGGGGCATTCCTACGAGCAGTACTTC. Translating it yields CASSLEQGHSYEQYF. Combining the CDR3 with reference TRBV5-1 and TRBJ2-7 gives the whole variable domain KAGVTQTPRYLIKTRGQQVTLSCSPISGHRSVSWYQQTPGQGLQFLFEYFSETQRNKGNFPGRFSGRQFSNSRSEMNVSTLELGDSALYLCASSLEQGHSYEQYFGPGTRLTVT.

Worth noting for this clonotype: Given a much more abundant clone one base away, this may be a read error. This chain connects TRBV20-1 to TRBJ2-4, with TRBD2 matching over 10 bases. The CDR3 sequence is 18 residues long. Germline lookup yields CDR1 DFQATT and CDR2 SNEGSKA (reference sequence). The DNA for the CDR3 is TGCAGTGCTAGAGATGGGCTAGCGGGAGACCTAGCCAAAAAAATTCAGTACTTC. Protein sequence: CSARDGLAGDLAKKIQYF.

This clonotype was found many times. The V and J genes are TRBV4-2 and TRBJ2-3; D uncertain. In germline, CDR1 is LGHNA, CDR2 YNFKEQ. The V end was cut by 0 bases, the J end by 0 bases, with 7 bases between. This CDR3 comprises 15 residues. CDR3 bases: TGTGCCAGCAGCCAAGACAGTACTAGCACAGATACGCAGTATTTT. Translated, it gives CASSQDSTSTDTQYF.